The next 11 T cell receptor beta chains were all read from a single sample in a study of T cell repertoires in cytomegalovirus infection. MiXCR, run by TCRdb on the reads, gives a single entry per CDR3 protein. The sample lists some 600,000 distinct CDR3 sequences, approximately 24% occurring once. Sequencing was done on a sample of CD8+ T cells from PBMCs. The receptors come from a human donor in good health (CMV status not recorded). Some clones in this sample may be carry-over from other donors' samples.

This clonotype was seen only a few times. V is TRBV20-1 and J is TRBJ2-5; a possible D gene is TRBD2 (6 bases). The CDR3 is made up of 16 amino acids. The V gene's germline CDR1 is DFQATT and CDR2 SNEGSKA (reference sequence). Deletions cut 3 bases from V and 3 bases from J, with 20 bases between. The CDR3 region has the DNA TGCAGTGCTAGTGGGGGGTTCTGGGAGGCCGAAGAGACCCAGTACTTC. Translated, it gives CSASGGFWEAEETQYF.

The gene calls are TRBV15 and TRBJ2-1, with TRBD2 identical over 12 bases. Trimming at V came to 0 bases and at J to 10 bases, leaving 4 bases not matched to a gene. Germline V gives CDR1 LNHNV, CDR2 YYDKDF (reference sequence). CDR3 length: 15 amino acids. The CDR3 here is CATSREGLAGNEQFF. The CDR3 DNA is TGTGCCACCAGCAGAGAAGGACTAGCGGGGAACGAGCAGTTCTTC.

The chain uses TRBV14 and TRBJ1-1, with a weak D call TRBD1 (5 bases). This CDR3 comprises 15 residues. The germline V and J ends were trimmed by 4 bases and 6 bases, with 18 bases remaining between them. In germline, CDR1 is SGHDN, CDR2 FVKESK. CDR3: CASSRSGAAGAEAFF. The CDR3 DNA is TGTGCCAGCAGCCGGTCCGGGGCTGCCGGCGCTGAAGCTTTCTTT.

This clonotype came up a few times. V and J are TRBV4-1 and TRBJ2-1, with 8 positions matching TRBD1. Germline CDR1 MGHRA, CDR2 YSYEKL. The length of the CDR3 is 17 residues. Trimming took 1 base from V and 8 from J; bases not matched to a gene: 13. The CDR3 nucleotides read TGCGCCAGCAGCCAAGTAGACGGACAGGGTATATACGATGAGCAGTTCTTC. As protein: CASSQVDGQGIYDEQFF.

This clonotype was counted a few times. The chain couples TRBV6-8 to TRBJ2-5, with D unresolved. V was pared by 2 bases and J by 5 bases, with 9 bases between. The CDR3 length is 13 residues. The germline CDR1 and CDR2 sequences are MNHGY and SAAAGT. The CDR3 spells CASSYGLWETQYF. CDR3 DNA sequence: TGTGCCAGCAGTTACGGGCTATGGGAGACCCAGTACTTC.

The CDR3 sequence: CASRRDRGRTGELFF. In nucleotides, the CDR3 is TGTGCCAGCAGAAGGGACAGGGGGAGAACCGGGGAGCTGTTTTTT. The chain carries TRBV5-4 and TRBJ2-2; TRBD1 matches 11 bases. The length of the CDR3 is 15 residues. Losses at the gene ends were 5 bases for V and 5 bases for J; bases not matched to a gene: 5. CDR1 is SGHNT and CDR2 is YYREEE in the germline V gene (reference sequence). The variable domain in full, completed from reference TRBV5-4 and TRBJ2-2, reads ETGVTQSPTHLIKTRGQQVTLRCSSQSGHNTVSWYQQALGQGPQFIFQYYREEENGRGNFPPRFSGLQFPNYSSELNVNALELDDSALYLCASRRDRGRTGELFFGEGSRLTVL.

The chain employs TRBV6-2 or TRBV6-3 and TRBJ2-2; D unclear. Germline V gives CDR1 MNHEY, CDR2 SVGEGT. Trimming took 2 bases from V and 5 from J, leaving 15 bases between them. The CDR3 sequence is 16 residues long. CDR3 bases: TGTGCCAGCAGTTACGCCCGGCTTAGCAGAACCGGGGAGCTGTTTTTT. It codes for CASSYARLSRTGELFF.

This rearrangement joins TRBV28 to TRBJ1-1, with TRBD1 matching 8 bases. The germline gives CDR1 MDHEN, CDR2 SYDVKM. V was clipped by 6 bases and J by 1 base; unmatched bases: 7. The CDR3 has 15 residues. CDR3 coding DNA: TGTGCCAGCAGCCACGGACAGGGATGGAACACTGAAGCTTTCTTT. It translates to CASSHGQGWNTEAFF.

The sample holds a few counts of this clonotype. The CDR3 sequence: CASLGTQYNEQFF. The CDR3, as DNA: TGTGCCAGTCTCGGGACCCAATACAATGAGCAGTTCTTC. V usage is TRBV2 and J usage is TRBJ2-1, with D perhaps given as TRBD1 or TRBD2 (5 bases each). The CDR3 has 13 amino acids. Germline-derived CDR1 and CDR2 are SNHLY and FYNNEI. Trimming cost V 9 bases and J 4 bases, with 13 bases left between them. The full variable domain, with the rest looked up from reference TRBV2 and TRBJ2-1, is EPEVTQTPSHQVTQMGQEVILRCVPISNHLYFYWYRQILGQKVEFLVSFYNNEISEKSEIFDDQFSVERPDGSNFTLKIRSTKLEDSAMYFCASLGTQYNEQFFGPGTRLTVL.

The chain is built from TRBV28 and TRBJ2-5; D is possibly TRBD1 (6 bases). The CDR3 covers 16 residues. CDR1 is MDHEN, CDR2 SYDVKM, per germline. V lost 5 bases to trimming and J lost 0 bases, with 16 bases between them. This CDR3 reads CASSPGQLRYQETQYF. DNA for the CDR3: TGTGCCAGCAGTCCCGGACAGCTAAGGTACCAAGAGACCCAGTACTTC.

CDR3 amino acids: CASTPSLAGKNTGELFF. The DNA of the CDR3 is TGTGCCAGCACCCCATCGTTAGCGGGGAAGAACACCGGGGAGCTGTTTTTT. V gene TRBV7-9 combines with J gene TRBJ2-2; 8 bases are a match to TRBD2. Looked up from germline, CDR1 is SEHNR and CDR2 is FQNEAQ (reference sequence). Trimming at V came to 7 bases and at J to 1 base, leaving 11 bases not matched to a gene. The CDR3 length is 17 residues.